These 19 T cell receptor beta chains originate from one sample sequenced in a study of blood T cell repertoires in COVID-19. The method was immunoSEQ multiplex PCR; TCRdb's version includes in-frame clones alone and lacks a portion of them. The table records around 270,000 clones, roughly 84% of them present only once. What was sequenced was peripheral blood. These receptors all come from a woman aged 40 to 55 who had recovered from COVID-19.

The chain combines TRBV5-1 with TRBJ1-1; D might be TRBD1 (6 bases). This CDR3 spans 14 amino acids. Germline lookup yields CDR1 SGHRS and CDR2 YFSETQ. The V end was cut by 3 bases, the J end by 0 bases, with 9 bases between. CDR3 nucleotides: TGCGCCAGCAGCTCGGGACAAATGAACACTGAAGCTTTCTTT. Its protein is CASSSGQMNTEAFF.

The chain carries TRBV9 and TRBJ2-1, with D tentatively TRBD2 (6 bases). There are 15 residues in the CDR3. Germline assignment: CDR1 SGDLS and CDR2 YYNGEE. With 4 bases removed from V and 4 bases from J, the gap between germline ends came to 15 bases. The CDR3 here is CASSSLGTYYNEQFF. The CDR3 DNA is TGTGCCAGCAGCAGCCTTGGGACTTATTACAATGAGCAGTTCTTC.

The J gene is TRBJ2-5, the V gene TRBV6-4, with 8 bases matching TRBD2. CDR1 is MRHNA and CDR2 is SNTAGT in the germline V gene. This CDR3 has 15 residues. V shed 0 bases and J 2 bases; nucleotides not matched to a gene: 2. CDR3 nucleotides: TGTGCCAGCAGTGACTCTCGGGGGGGACAAGAGACCCAGTACTTC. Translating gives CASSDSRGGQETQYF.

This clone was observed a few times. The J gene is TRBJ1-6, the V gene TRBV7-9, with TRBD1 matching 8 bases. After removal of 5 bases from V and 3 bases from J, the junction contained 6 bases not matched to a gene. Germline CDR1 SEHNR, CDR2 FQNEAQ (reference sequence). The CDR3 sequence is 16 residues long. CDR3 in DNA: TGTGCCAGCAGCACCCTTGGACAGGGCTATAATTCACCCCTCCACTTT. Its protein is CASSTLGQGYNSPLHF.

The V and J genes are TRBV30 and TRBJ2-5; D gene uncertain. Trimming pared 2 bases from V and 7 bases from J, leaving 17 bases between. This CDR3 is 14 amino acids long. CDR1 and CDR2 from the germline V gene are GTSNPN and SVGIG (reference sequence). The CDR3 region is CAWSIDLSSGTQYF. The CDR3 bases are TGTGCCTGGAGTATAGACTTGTCTTCGGGGACCCAGTACTTC.

This clone was seen more than once but under ten times. The J gene is TRBJ1-1, the V gene TRBV2; 7 bases align to TRBD1. The CDR3 is made up of 15 amino acids. Looked up from germline, CDR1 is SNHLY and CDR2 is FYNNEI. J gave up 5 bases and V 7 bases, and 13 bases lay outside the gene matches. The CDR3 DNA is TGTGCCAGCAAACCTATGACAGGGTATTCGACTGAAGCTTTCTTT. Translation gives CASKPMTGYSTEAFF.

The chain combines TRBV5-4 with TRBJ1-5; D is unresolved. Between the trimmed V and J ends, which lost 0 bases and 5 bases, there was a span of 6 bases. In germline, CDR1 is SGHNT, CDR2 YYREEE (reference sequence). The CDR3 runs to 13 residues. CDR3 amino acids: CASSLVPDQPQHF. DNA for the CDR3: TGTGCCAGCAGCTTGGTTCCTGATCAGCCCCAGCATTTT.

The V call is TRBV3-1 (or the pseudogene TRBV3-2), the J call TRBJ2-3; tentative D call: TRBD2 (5 bases). The CDR3 extends over 15 amino acids. The V end was cut by 4 bases, the J end by 5 bases, with 16 bases between. Germline CDR1 LGHDT, CDR2 YNNKEL (reference sequence). CDR3: CASSRLGVGGDTQYF. The DNA for the CDR3 is TGTGCCAGCAGCCGCCTGGGAGTAGGTGGAGATACGCAGTATTTT.

J is TRBJ2-2 and V is TRBV5-6, with D possibly TRBD2 on 5 matching bases. The CDR3 is 15 amino acids. V gave up 2 bases and J gave up 5 bases, with 13 bases separating them. The germline CDR1 and CDR2 sequences are SGHDT and YYEEEE. The DNA for the CDR3 is TGTGCCAGCAGCTTCGGCCTACCGGGGACCGGGGAGCTGTTTTTT. Protein product: CASSFGLPGTGELFF.

This clone was counted only a few times. The chain is built from TRBV7-2 and TRBJ1-5; 7 nucleotides line up with TRBD1. Trimming cost V 1 base and J 4 bases; bases outside gene matches: 4. The CDR3 totals 15 residues. Germline loops: CDR1 SGHTA, CDR2 FQGNSA. The CDR3 sequence: CASSLGGGANQPQHF. DNA for the CDR3: TGTGCCAGCAGCTTAGGAGGGGGCGCGAATCAGCCCCAGCATTTT.

CDR3 in amino acids: CAISDLRRTGTEAFF. The CDR3, as DNA: TGTGCCATCAGTGACCTGAGACGGACAGGAACTGAAGCTTTCTTT. This chain connects TRBV10-3 to TRBJ1-1; 7 nucleotides line up with TRBD1. The CDR3 has 15 residues. The junction had 9 bases not matched to a gene; V was cut back by 3 bases and J by 5 bases. Germline V gene sequence: CDR1 ENHRY, CDR2 SYGVKD.

This chain uses TRBV7-6 with TRBJ2-3; 9 nucleotides line up with TRBD1. The V gene's germline CDR1 is SGHVS and CDR2 FNYEAQ. Trimming took 5 bases from V and 2 from J; bases not matched to a gene: 11. The CDR3 consists of 17 residues. The CDR3 loop reads CASSRRGGQGITDTQYF. In DNA, the CDR3 is TGTGCCAGCAGCCGAAGGGGGGGACAGGGCATCACAGATACGCAGTATTTT.

The chain recombines TRBV29-1 with TRBJ2-2, with D uncertain. CDR3 length: 9 amino acids. The germline CDR1 and CDR2 sequences are SQVTM and ANQGSEA. The V end was cut by 8 bases, the J end by 8 bases, with 6 bases between. The CDR3 nucleotides read TGCAGCTCCCTGGGGGAGCTGTTTTTT. Translation gives CSSLGELFF.

CDR3 in DNA: TGTGCTATAATAACCGGGACAGACTCCTACGAGCAGTACTTC. It is translated as CAIITGTDSYEQYF. The rearrangement joins TRBV2 to TRBJ2-7, with 7 bases fitting TRBD1. In germline, CDR1 is SNHLY, CDR2 FYNNEI. The CDR3 runs 14 residues. The whole variable domain, filled in from reference TRBV2 and TRBJ2-7, reads EPEVTQTPSHQVTQMGQEVILRCVPISNHLYFYWYRQILGQKVEFLVSFYNNEISEKSEIFDDQFSVERPDGSNFTLKIRSTKLEDSAMYFCAIITGTDSYEQYFGPGTRLTVT.

The genes are TRBV6-5 and TRBJ1-5; a possible D gene is TRBD1 (6 bases). Between the trimmed V and J ends, which lost 5 bases and 0 bases, there was a span of 8 bases. The germline V gene has CDR1 MNHEY and CDR2 SVGAGI. There are 14 residues in the CDR3. In DNA, the CDR3 is TGTGCCAGCAGTCAGGGGCATAGCAATCAGCCCCAGCATTTT. Translating gives CASSQGHSNQPQHF.

The sample holds one count of this clone. The chain carries TRBV29-1 and TRBJ1-1; 8 nucleotides align to TRBD1. This CDR3 contains 15 residues. Germline-derived CDR1 and CDR2 are SQVTM and ANQGSEA. V lost 6 bases to trimming and J lost 5 bases; unmatched junction nucleotides: 14. The CDR3 sequence: CSVPWTGSSGTEAFF. Here the CDR3 DNA reads TGCAGCGTACCTTGGACAGGGTCAAGTGGGACTGAAGCTTTCTTT. Combining the CDR3 with reference TRBV29-1 and TRBJ1-1 gives the whole variable domain SAVISQKPSRDICQRGTSLTIQCQVDSQVTMMFWYRQQPGQSLTLIATANQGSEATYESGFVIDKFPISRPNLTFSTLTVSNMSPEDSSIYLCSVPWTGSSGTEAFFGQGTRLTVV.

The chain has TRBV11-2 and TRBJ2-7; 10 bases are shared with TRBD2. Germline assignment: CDR1 SGHAT and CDR2 FQNNGV. This CDR3 contains 16 residues. V lost 2 bases to trimming and J lost 6 bases; unmatched junction nucleotides: 10. The CDR3 sequence: CASSLFPQLAGIEQYF. CDR3 sequence (DNA): TGTGCCAGCAGCTTATTCCCCCAACTAGCGGGGATCGAGCAGTACTTC.

This chain joins TRBV9 and TRBJ2-7; 10 nucleotides align to TRBD1. CDR3 length: 14 residues. The J segment lost 0 bases and the V segment lost 4 bases, leaving 1 base of the junction unmatched. The germline V gene encodes CDR1 SGDLS and CDR2 YYNGEE. Here the CDR3 DNA reads TGTGCCAGCAGCAGGACAGGGGGCTCCTACGAGCAGTACTTC. The encoded protein is CASSRTGGSYEQYF.

The chain carries TRBV28 and TRBJ1-4, with a weak D call TRBD1 (5 bases). CDR3 length: 15 amino acids. The germline V and J ends were trimmed by 4 bases and 3 bases, with 12 bases remaining between them. Germline V lookup: CDR1 MDHEN, CDR2 SYDVKM. The CDR3 DNA follows: TGTGCCAGCAGTTCCAACGACAGAGCTAATGAAAAACTGTTTTTT. It translates to CASSSNDRANEKLFF.